Below are 3 T cell receptor beta chains sequenced from a single sample in a study of identical twins. In TCRdb, the 5' RACE reads were re-called with MiXCR into one record per CDR3 protein. The sample carries nearly 900,000 distinct CDR3 sequences, roughly an eighth recorded once. The sample was also reused in another study, on yellow fever vaccine responses in identical twins.

The sequenced sample consisted of PBMCs. The receptors stem from a woman under 30 in good health.

This clonotype was detected only a few times. V is TRBV20-1 and J is TRBJ1-5; D gene ambiguous. The V gene lost 4 bases and the J gene lost 0 bases, with 10 bases spanning the gap. The CDR3 spans 14 residues. Germline CDR1 DFQATT, CDR2 SNEGSKA (reference sequence). CDR3 sequence reads: CSATRHNSNQPQHF. CDR3 coding DNA: TGCAGTGCTACCCGACATAATAGCAATCAGCCCCAGCATTTT.

This rearrangement joins TRBV24-1 to TRBJ1-1; D uncertain. This CDR3 has 12 residues. Trimming stripped 8 bases from V and 3 bases from J, with 9 bases between. Germline CDR1 and CDR2: KGHDR and SFDVKD. This CDR3 is CATNNGDTEAFF. In nucleotides, the CDR3 is TGTGCCACCAATAACGGGGACACTGAAGCTTTCTTT.

V usage is TRBV10-3 and J usage is TRBJ2-6; TRBD1 matches at 8 bases. Germline V gene sequence: CDR1 ENHRY, CDR2 SYGVKD. Trimming at V came to 3 bases and at J to 0 bases, leaving 7 bases not matched to a gene. This CDR3 comprises 18 residues. This CDR3 is CAISDPGTGYSGANVLTF. For the CDR3, the DNA is TGTGCCATCAGTGATCCCGGGACAGGATACTCTGGGGCCAACGTCCTGACTTTC.